One and the same sample provided the 32 T cell receptor beta chains below, sequenced in a study of beta chain features in type 1 diabetes. Sequenced material consisted of expressed TCRB transcripts (all of the isolated RNA was reverse transcribed). Generated by immunoSEQ multiplex PCR, the TCRdb table keeps only in-frame clones and is missing some. The profile shows about 470,000 clones, 30% of them singletons. The sample consisted of naive CD4+ T cells from blood. The receptors derive from a man aged 18 to 35 in good health.

J is TRBJ2-1 and V is TRBV7-2, with D unclear. The V gene lost 5 bases and the J gene lost 0 bases, with 11 bases spanning the gap. The germline gives CDR1 SGHTA, CDR2 FQGNSA. There are 15 residues in the CDR3. The CDR3 nucleotides are TGTGCCAGCAGCCATGGTTCGAGCTCCTACAATGAGCAGTTCTTC. Its translation: CASSHGSSSYNEQFF. The full variable domain, rest sourced from reference TRBV7-2 and TRBJ2-1, is GAGVSQSPSNKVTEKGKDVELRCDPISGHTALYWYRQSLGQGLEFLIYFQGNSAPDKSGLPSDRFSAERTGGSVSTLTIQRTQQEDSAVYLCASSHGSSSYNEQFFGPGTRLTVL.

A few counts support this clone. J is TRBJ2-7 and V is TRBV20-1; D gene uncertain. The ends were cut back, 3 bases at V and 4 bases at J, with 7 bases in the middle. Germline V gene sequence: CDR1 DFQATT, CDR2 SNEGSKA (reference sequence). The CDR3 consists of 11 residues. The CDR3 loop reads CSARPLYEQYF. The CDR3 nucleotides are TGCAGTGCTAGGCCCTTGTACGAGCAGTACTTC.

This chain uses TRBV28 with TRBJ2-6; D remains ambiguous. Germline loops: CDR1 MDHEN, CDR2 SYDVKM. The CDR3 runs 17 residues. V lost 6 bases, J lost 4 bases, and 19 bases lay in between. DNA of the CDR3: TGTGCCAGCAGAACCCCGGGTGGGGTGATCGGGGCCAACGTCCTGACTTTC. As protein: CASRTPGGVIGANVLTF.

The rearrangement links TRBV27 to TRBJ2-7; D unresolved. V was cut by 3 bases and J by 1 base, with 7 bases left in between. The V gene's germline CDR1 is MNHEY and CDR2 SMNVEV (reference sequence). This CDR3 is built from 13 residues. The DNA for the CDR3 is TGTGCCAGCAGTTTTTCCCTTTCCTACGAGCAGTACTTC. As protein: CASSFSLSYEQYF.

This clone was seen only a few times. V is TRBV25-1 and J is TRBJ2-5, with D possibly matching TRBD1 (6 bases). The CDR3 extends over 13 amino acids. V was pared by 5 bases and J by 4 bases, with 11 bases between. CDR1 is MGHDK and CDR2 is SYGVNS in the germline V gene. The CDR3 sequence: CASSTQGGETQYF. CDR3 DNA sequence: TGTGCCAGCAGTACACAGGGTGGAGAGACCCAGTACTTC.

The chain links TRBV29-1 to TRBJ2-7; D remains unclear. This CDR3 spans 11 amino acids. Germline V gene lookup returns CDR1 SQVTM and CDR2 ANQGSEA. The germline V and J ends were trimmed by 5 bases and 7 bases, with 12 bases remaining between them. CDR3 sequence reads: CSVHWLGEQYF. Written as DNA, the CDR3 is TGCAGCGTTCACTGGCTAGGGGAGCAGTACTTC.

The CDR3 reads CASSLDWDTDTQYF. In DNA form, the CDR3 reads TGCGCCAGCAGCTTGGACTGGGACACAGATACGCAGTATTTT. The chain joins TRBV5-1 to TRBJ2-3; D gene uncertain. The CDR3 runs 14 residues. Trimming took off 0 bases at V and 2 bases at J, with 7 bases between the two ends. Germline V CDR1 and CDR2: SGHRS, YFSETQ.

This clone was detected a few times. V and J are TRBV5-6 and TRBJ2-4, with D perhaps matching TRBD1 (5 bases). CDR3 length: 13 amino acids. Germline CDR1 SGHDT, CDR2 YYEEEE. Trimming stripped 1 base from V and 8 bases from J, with 10 bases between. CDR3 in amino acids: CASSLSGADIQYF. CDR3 coding DNA: TGTGCCAGCAGCTTGTCTGGGGCGGACATTCAGTACTTC.

The J gene is TRBJ2-5, the V gene TRBV18; weak D call: TRBD1 (6 bases). The CDR3 is 15 residues long. Germline loops: CDR1 KGHSH, CDR2 LQKENI. Trimming pared 5 bases from V and 1 base from J, leaving 14 bases between. Here the CDR3 DNA reads TGTGCCAGCTCAATATTGACAGGACCCCAAGAGACCCAGTACTTC. Protein sequence: CASSILTGPQETQYF.

Concerning this clone: Other DNA variants within this sample encode the same CDR3. This chain uses TRBV9 with TRBJ2-5, with TRBD2 matching over 10 bases. Losses at the gene ends were 0 bases for V and 2 bases for J; bases not matched to a gene: 1. In germline, CDR1 is SGDLS, CDR2 YYNGEE. The CDR3 spans 15 residues. This CDR3 reads CASSVGTSGQETQYF. The CDR3 DNA is TGTGCCAGCAGCGTAGGGACTAGCGGACAAGAGACCCAGTACTTC.

To note about this clone: The sample holds other DNA sequences that translate to the same CDR3. CDR3 amino acids: CSVRTSGSYEQYF. The CDR3 DNA reads as TGCAGCGTTAGGACTAGCGGCTCCTACGAGCAGTACTTC. This sequence joins TRBV29-1 and TRBJ2-7; 10 positions match TRBD2. Germline CDR1 and CDR2: SQVTM and ANQGSEA. With 5 bases clipped from V and 0 bases from J, the junction kept 1 base outside the gene matches. This CDR3 region has 13 residues.

The rearrangement joins TRBV9 to TRBJ2-7; 7 positions match TRBD1. Germline V gives CDR1 SGDLS, CDR2 YYNGEE. V lost 2 bases to trimming and J lost 6 bases; unmatched junction nucleotides: 8. The CDR3 totals 14 residues. As DNA, the CDR3 is TGTGCCAGCAGCGTGACAGGGTCGATTGGCGAGCAGTACTTC. This gives the protein CASSVTGSIGEQYF.

V usage is TRBV28 and J usage is TRBJ2-7; D is unresolved. The CDR3 runs 11 residues. The germline V gene encodes CDR1 MDHEN and CDR2 SYDVKM. The V end lost 10 bases, the J end lost 1 base, and 8 bases lay between the germline ends. The CDR3 is CATTRSYEQYF. CDR3 sequence (DNA): TGTGCCACCACCCGGTCCTACGAGCAGTACTTC.

This chain links TRBV30 with TRBJ2-1; D unclear. V lost 0 bases to trimming and J lost 8 bases, with 11 bases between them. CDR3 size: 13 residues. CDR1 and CDR2 (germline): GTSNPN, SVGIG (reference sequence). CDR3 protein: CAWSVPLAYEQFF. The CDR3 DNA follows: TGTGCCTGGAGTGTACCACTGGCATATGAGCAGTTCTTC.

The V and J genes are TRBV15 and TRBJ2-2, with D unclear. V lost 1 base to trimming and J lost 7 bases, with 10 bases between them. The CDR3 totals 14 residues. The germline V gene has CDR1 LNHNV and CDR2 YYDKDF (reference sequence). This chain's CDR3 is CATSRAGRDGELFF. In DNA, the CDR3 is TGTGCCACCAGCAGAGCGGGTAGGGACGGGGAGCTGTTTTTT.

Here the CDR3 DNA reads TGTGCCAGCAGCATCCCGGGAAGGGGACCGTCTAACACTGAAGCTTTCTTT. Protein product: CASSIPGRGPSNTEAFF. J is TRBJ1-1 and V is TRBV2; TRBD1 might be the D (5 bases). Trimming took 6 bases from V and 2 from J, leaving 22 bases between them. This CDR3 is built from 17 residues. The V gene's germline CDR1 is SNHLY and CDR2 FYNNEI.

The V call is TRBV6-5, the J call TRBJ2-1, with D tentatively TRBD1 or TRBD2 (6 bases each). The CDR3 length is 14 residues. The germline gives CDR1 MNHEY, CDR2 SVGAGI. Trimming cost V 6 bases and J 1 base, with 10 bases left between them. DNA of the CDR3: TGTGCCAGCAGGGCGGGACAATCCTACAATGAGCAGTTCTTC. It is translated as CASRAGQSYNEQFF.

The genes are TRBV6-6 and TRBJ2-5; D is unresolved. The V end lost 0 bases, the J end lost 2 bases, and 10 bases lay between the germline ends. The CDR3 is 15 residues long. Germline-derived CDR1 and CDR2 are MNHNY and SVGAGI (reference sequence). Here the CDR3 DNA reads TGTGCCAGCAGTTACTCTCCCCGGGCTCAAGAGACCCAGTACTTC. Its protein is CASSYSPRAQETQYF.

The chain has TRBV11-1 and TRBJ2-1; possible D gene TRBD2, 6 bases. This CDR3 contains 15 residues. CDR1 is SGHAT and CDR2 is FQDESV in the germline V gene (reference sequence). The V end was cut by 4 bases, the J end by 4 bases, with 14 bases between. The CDR3 loop is CASSSSERTYNEQFF. The CDR3 DNA reads as TGTGCCAGCAGCTCTAGCGAGAGAACGTACAATGAGCAGTTCTTC.

This chain links TRBV29-1 with TRBJ1-2; possible D gene TRBD1, 5 bases. The germline CDR1 and CDR2 sequences are SQVTM and ANQGSEA. Deletions cut 4 bases from V and 4 bases from J, with 7 bases between. CDR3 length equals 11 residues. The CDR3 region has the DNA TGCAGCGTTGGGGGCGGCTATGGCTACACCTTC. Its translation: CSVGGGYGYTF.

The rearrangement links TRBV7-6 to TRBJ2-7; unclear D gene. This CDR3 has 14 amino acids. Germline-derived CDR1 and CDR2 are SGHVS and FNYEAQ. Trimming shortened V by 2 bases and J by 0 bases, and 8 bases separated the two germline ends. CDR3 in DNA: TGTGCCAGCAGCTTAAATACAGACTCCTACGAGCAGTACTTC. Amino acid sequence: CASSLNTDSYEQYF.

The genes are TRBV30 and TRBJ2-6, with no clear D. The CDR3 spans 15 residues. V shed 0 bases and J shed 0 bases, with 6 bases lying between them. Germline values: CDR1 GTSNPN, CDR2 SVGIG (reference sequence). As DNA, the CDR3 is TGTGCCTGGAGTGTACGTTTCTCTGGGGCCAACGTCCTGACTTTC. Translated: CAWSVRFSGANVLTF. The full variable domain, in which reference TRBV30 and TRBJ2-6 provide the parts outside the CDR3, is SQTIHQWPATLVQPVGSPLSLECTVEGTSNPNLYWYRQAAGRGLQLLFYSVGIGQISSEVPQNLSASRPQDRQFILSSKKLLLSDSGFYLCAWSVRFSGANVLTFGAGSRLTVL.

V usage is TRBV18 and J usage is TRBJ2-7, with D perhaps being TRBD1 or TRBD2 (5 bases each). The CDR3 covers 15 residues. Between the trimmed V and J ends, which lost 6 bases and 6 bases, there was a span of 21 bases. Germline V CDR1 and CDR2: KGHSH, LQKENI. The CDR3 loop reads CASSQDTGGGPEQYF. The CDR3 DNA reads as TGTGCCAGCTCCCAAGATACCGGTGGGGGACCCGAGCAGTACTTC. Full variable domain (remainder filled in from reference TRBV18 and TRBJ2-7): NAGVMQNPRHLVRRRGQEARLRCSPMKGHSHVYWYRQLPEEGLKFMVYLQKENIIDESGMPKERFSAEFPKEGPSILRIQQVVRGDSAAYFCASSQDTGGGPEQYFGPGTRLTVT.

This chain uses TRBV9 with TRBJ2-5; D perhaps matches TRBD1 (5 bases). Germline lookup yields CDR1 SGDLS and CDR2 YYNGEE. This CDR3 comprises 14 residues. V was shortened by 1 base and J by 5 bases, with 12 bases between the two germline ends. CDR3 in amino acids: CASSVSGWKETQYF. As DNA, the CDR3 is TGTGCCAGCAGCGTATCAGGGTGGAAGGAGACCCAGTACTTC.

This clone was found a few times. The chain employs TRBV4-1 and TRBJ2-7; 13 nucleotides line up with TRBD2. CDR1 and CDR2 (germline): MGHRA, YSYEKL. The CDR3 loop spans 15 amino acids. V lost 4 bases, J lost 2 bases, and 2 bases stayed unmatched. DNA for the CDR3: TGCGCCAGCAGCCTCGGGACTAGCGGGACCTACGAGCAGTACTTC. It yields the protein CASSLGTSGTYEQYF.

The rearrangement links TRBV9 to TRBJ2-1; maybe TRBD2 (6 bases). CDR1 and CDR2 from the germline V gene are SGDLS and YYNGEE. This CDR3 has 16 amino acids. Deletions cut 6 bases from V and 8 bases from J, with 24 bases between. The CDR3 DNA is TGTGCCAGCATCGCGGCCGGGGACTCCCAAATACATGAGCAGTTCTTC. Encoded protein: CASIAAGDSQIHEQFF.

This clone was found once. The chain recombines TRBV7-6 with TRBJ2-5; 7 bases align to TRBD2. The CDR3 has 15 amino acids. With V trimmed by 3 bases and J by 2 bases, 6 bases remained unmatched. The germline gives CDR1 SGHVS, CDR2 FNYEAQ. The CDR3 is CASSLSLAVQETQYF. CDR3 in DNA: TGTGCCAGCAGCTTGTCCCTAGCGGTACAAGAGACCCAGTACTTC.

V usage is TRBV7-2 and J usage is TRBJ2-7, with a weak D call TRBD1 (6 bases). Trimming pared 5 bases from V and 4 bases from J, leaving 9 bases between. Germline CDR1 and CDR2: SGHTA and FQGNSA. The CDR3 length is 12 residues. CDR3 bases: TGTGCCAGCAGCGACGGACAGTACGAGCAGTACTTC. This gives the protein CASSDGQYEQYF. The full variable domain, its missing parts supplied by reference TRBV7-2 and TRBJ2-7, is GAGVSQSPSNKVTEKGKDVELRCDPISGHTALYWYRQSLGQGLEFLIYFQGNSAPDKSGLPSDRFSAERTGGSVSTLTIQRTQQEDSAVYLCASSDGQYEQYFGPGTRLTVT.

This clone showed up just a few times. The chain uses TRBV25-1 and TRBJ2-1, with TRBD2 matching 7 bases. The V gene's germline CDR1 is MGHDK and CDR2 SYGVNS. The CDR3 totals 14 residues. J gave up 3 bases and V 4 bases, and 3 bases lay outside the gene matches. CDR3 nucleotide sequence: TGTGCCAGCAGTGGGGCTAGCGGCTACAATGAGCAGTTCTTC. It translates to CASSGASGYNEQFF.

V gene TRBV30 combines with J gene TRBJ1-4, with 7 nucleotides matching TRBD1. The J segment lost 5 bases and the V segment lost 2 bases, leaving 8 bases of the junction unmatched. This CDR3 contains 15 residues. CDR1 and CDR2 (germline): GTSNPN, SVGIG (reference sequence). In DNA form, the CDR3 reads TGTGCCTGGAGTTCCCGGGACAGTCACAATGAAAAACTGTTTTTT. Translated: CAWSSRDSHNEKLFF.

This clone has only one observation. This specimen includes other DNA sequences encoding the same CDR3. V is TRBV25-1 and J is TRBJ2-3; D ambiguous. CDR3 length equals 13 residues. Trimming removed 2 bases from V and 2 bases from J, with 5 bases in between. From germline, CDR1 is MGHDK and CDR2 SYGVNS. The CDR3, as DNA: TGTGCCAGCAGTGAAGCATCCACAGATACGCAGTATTTT. Translated: CASSEASTDTQYF.

This clone showed up just a few times. This chain connects TRBV29-1 to TRBJ2-7, with D possibly TRBD1 on 5 matching bases. Deletions cut 4 bases from V and 3 bases from J, with 16 bases between. This CDR3 is built from 14 residues. The germline V gene has CDR1 SQVTM and CDR2 ANQGSEA. CDR3 DNA: TGCAGCGTTGTTTTTCCAGGGCAAGACTACGAGCAGTACTTC. Translated: CSVVFPGQDYEQYF.